These T cell receptor beta chains were read from a single sample in a study of blood T cell repertoires in COVID-19. Only in-frame clones appear in the TCRdb table, and some are missing; sequencing was by immunoSEQ multiplex PCR. This table has 150,000 to 200,000 clones, 80% to 90% appearing once. Sequenced material: peripheral blood. The receptors derive from a man in his fifties or sixties with acute or convalescent COVID-19. CDR3s include the opening cysteine and the closing phenylalanine or tryptophan. A D gene is named only where the DNA matches it firmly. Not all rows give a size; the values are once, few, many and, for expanded clones, a class.

V gene,D gene,J gene,clone size,CDR3 protein,CDR3 DNA
TRBV19,TRBD2,TRBJ2-1,.,CASRSGSRYEQFF,TGTGCCAGTCGCAGCGGGAGTAGGTACGAGCAGTTCTTC
TRBV18,TRBD2,TRBJ2-3,.,CASSPFGTSGFTDTQYF,TGTGCCAGCTCACCGTTCGGGACTAGCGGATTCACAGATACGCAGTATTTT
TRBV7-3,TRBD1,TRBJ2-1,once,CASSLDRAKAYNEQFF,TGTGCCAGCAGCTTGGACAGGGCGAAGGCCTACAATGAGCAGTTCTTC
TRBV28,TRBD2,TRBJ2-7,.,CASSRTGGGGSYEQYF,TGTGCCAGCAGTCGAACCGGGGGGGGCGGCTCCTACGAGCAGTACTTC
TRBV28,TRBD1,TRBJ2-7,many,CASSLHRGLEQYF,TGTGCCAGCAGCCTCCACAGGGGGCTTGAGCAGTACTTC
TRBV9,TRBD1,TRBJ1-6,once,CASSVASRGANSPLHF,TGTGCCAGCAGCGTAGCCAGCAGGGGGGCGAATTCACCCCTCCACTTT
TRBV10-3,TRBD1,TRBJ2-3,.,CATSGTGSDTQYF,TGTGCCACCTCCGGGACAGGGTCAGATACGCAGTATTTT
TRBV3-1/TRBV3-2,.,TRBJ1-3,.,CASSQREAGNTIYF,TGTGCCAGCAGCCAACGAGAAGCTGGAAACACCATATATTTT
TRBV5-1,.,TRBJ1-4,.,CASSIANEKLFF,TGCGCCAGCAGCATAGCTAATGAAAAACTGTTTTTT
TRBV28,TRBD1,TRBJ1-1,.,CASSQGGTGGLEAFF,TGTGCCAGCAGTCAAGGCGGGACAGGGGGACTTGAAGCTTTCTTT
TRBV6-5,.,TRBJ2-5,.,CASSFQGVQETQYF,TGTGCCAGCAGTTTCCAGGGTGTGCAAGAGACCCAGTACTTC
TRBV7-2,TRBD1,TRBJ1-1,.,CASSWGDRGRGTEAFF,TGTGCCAGCAGCTGGGGGGACAGGGGGCGAGGCACTGAAGCTTTCTTT
TRBV7-9,TRBD1,TRBJ1-1,.,CASSRVTGTGVLTPEAFF,TGTGCCAGCAGTCGAGTCACCGGGACAGGGGTTCTGACCCCTGAAGCTTTCTTT
TRBV5-1,TRBD2,TRBJ2-5,.,CASSLSALAGLIETQYF,TGCGCCAGCAGCTTGAGCGCACTAGCGGGATTAATCGAGACCCAGTACTTC
TRBV27,.,TRBJ1-1,once,CASRDRDTLNTEAFF,TGTGCCAGCAGGGACCGGGACACATTGAACACTGAAGCTTTCTTT
TRBV19,TRBD1,TRBJ1-1,.,CASRKDRGLRNTEAFF,TGTGCCAGTAGAAAGGACAGGGGGCTAAGGAACACTGAAGCTTTCTTT
TRBV3-1/TRBV3-2,.,TRBJ2-7,.,CASSRGFEQYF,TGTGCCAGCAGCCGTGGCTTCGAGCAGTACTTC
TRBV18,.,TRBJ2-6,.,CASSPPKYGPAGANVLTF,TGTGCCAGCTCACCACCGAAATACGGTCCTGCTGGGGCCAACGTCCTGACTTTC
TRBV28,TRBD2,TRBJ2-5,.,CASSPTRGSSGETQYF,TGTGCCAGCAGTCCCACCCGCGGGAGTTCGGGGGAGACCCAGTACTTC
TRBV6-5,.,TRBJ2-2,.,CAAPGQNTGELFF,TGTGCCGCCCCGGGACAGAACACCGGGGAGCTGTTTTTT
TRBV6-5,TRBD2,TRBJ2-1,.,CASSRLAGTYNEQFF,TGTGCCAGCAGCCGACTAGCGGGGACTTACAATGAGCAGTTCTTC
TRBV27,TRBD1,TRBJ1-2,.,CASSLKGSGTGAANYGYTF,TGTGCCAGCAGTTTAAAAGGGTCGGGGACAGGGGCGGCAAACTATGGCTACACCTTC